This passage covers 13 T cell receptor beta chains from one sample sequenced in a study of molecular identifiers for immune sequencing clone quantification. A single record per CDR3 protein comes from TCRdb applying MiXCR to the PCR reads. The table records 80,000 to 130,000 distinct CDR3 sequences, 36% of them present only once. The sequencing sample was made of naive CD8+ T cells from blood, with Jurkat cell RNA spiked in. This sample's subset: FACS-sorted CD8+CD4-CCR7+CD45RA+ naive T cells. The source of these receptors is a human donor in good health. Some libraries in this study had Jurkat cell RNA spiked in.

This clonotype was counted ten times or more. The chain couples TRBV7-2 to TRBJ2-1; TRBD2 agrees at 8 bases. CDR1 and CDR2 (germline): SGHTA, FQGNSA. V lost 4 bases, J lost 10 bases, and 15 bases stayed unmatched. This CDR3 is built from 16 residues. The DNA of the CDR3 is TGTGCCAGCAGCTCCCACCCCCTACTAAGCGGGAGCGAGCAGTTCTTC. It is translated as CASSSHPLLSGSEQFF.

In this sample, this clonotype turned up many times. The gene calls are TRBV12-3 or TRBV12-4 and TRBJ2-7; unclear D gene. V was pared by 6 bases and J by 7 bases, with 13 bases between. This CDR3 has 12 amino acids. The CDR3 DNA follows: TGTGCCAGCAGCCTGAGCGCTGTTGAGCAGTACTTC. Residues: CASSLSAVEQYF.

As concerns this clonotype: A much larger clone sits a single nucleotide away, making a read error possible. The chain employs TRBV5-1 and TRBJ2-5; 9 nucleotides line up with TRBD2. In germline, CDR1 is SGHRS, CDR2 YFSETQ. This CDR3 spans 14 amino acids. CDR3 bases: TGCGCCAGCGGCTTAGCGGGAGAGGAGGAGACCCAGTACTTC. This translates into CASGLAGEEETQYF.

The chain employs TRBV27 and TRBJ2-1, with D unresolved. The CDR3 is 13 residues long. CDR1 is MNHEY and CDR2 is SMNVEV in the germline V gene (reference sequence). V gave up 2 bases and J gave up 4 bases, with 6 bases separating them. This CDR3 is CASSLASYNEQFF. CDR3 DNA sequence: TGTGCCAGCAGTTTAGCTAGTTACAATGAGCAGTTCTTC.

About this clonotype: A much more abundant neighbour one base away suggests this may be a read error. This rearrangement joins TRBV11-2 to TRBJ2-3, with unresolved D. The germline V gene encodes CDR1 SGHAT and CDR2 FQNNGV. CDR3 length: 17 residues. The CDR3 DNA reads TGTGCCAGCAGCCTAGGGATCCGAACCCAAAGCACAGATACGCAGAATTTT. Its protein product is CASSLGIRTQSTDTQNF.

This clonotype was seen a handful of times. The chain employs TRBV7-9 and TRBJ2-7; D remains ambiguous. The germline V and J ends were trimmed by 5 bases and 3 bases, with 8 bases remaining between them. Per the germline V gene, CDR1 is SEHNR and CDR2 is FQNEAQ (reference sequence). This CDR3 spans 12 amino acids. CDR3 residues: CASSDGDYEQYF. In DNA form, the CDR3 reads TGTGCCAGCAGCGACGGCGACTACGAGCAGTACTTC.

This clonotype appeared many times. The chain is built from TRBV7-8 and TRBJ2-3, with 13 bases fitting TRBD2. V shed 6 bases and J 2 bases; nucleotides not matched to a gene: 5. Germline CDR1 SGHVS, CDR2 FQNEAQ. The CDR3 spans 16 residues. The CDR3 reads CASSRGTSGITDTQYF. DNA of the CDR3: TGTGCCAGCAGTCGAGGGACTAGCGGGATCACAGATACGCAGTATTTT. The whole variable domain, filled in from reference TRBV7-8 and TRBJ2-3, reads GAGVSQSPRYKVAKRGQDVALRCDPISGHVSLFWYQQALGQGPEFLTYFQNEAQLDKSGLPSDRFFAERPEGSVSTLKIQRTQQEDSAVYLCASSRGTSGITDTQYFGPGTRLTVL.

About this clonotype: At one of its ends the junction is not consistent with the germline gene, which may arise from a read error. The chain recombines TRBV4-1 with TRBJ2-5; D may be TRBD1 (5 bases). The CDR3 is 15 amino acids. CDR1 is MGHRA and CDR2 is YSYEKL in the germline V gene. CDR3 sequence: CASSQDRVYQETQNF. The CDR3 bases are TGCGCCAGCAGCCAAGACAGGGTGTACCAAGAGACCCAGAACTTC.

Comments on this clonotype: At one end, the junction sequence differs from germline, possibly due to a read error. The chain carries TRBV6-2 or TRBV6-3 and TRBJ2-7; perhaps TRBD2 as D (6 bases). Germline V lookup: CDR1 MNHEY, CDR2 SVGEGT. The CDR3 is made up of 13 amino acids. DNA of the CDR3: TGTGCCAGCGGATCGGGAGTTTCCTACGCGCAGTACTTC. This encodes CASGSGVSYAQYF.

This clonotype turned up a few times. The chain recombines TRBV4-1 with TRBJ2-7; maybe TRBD1 (6 bases). CDR1 and CDR2 from the germline V gene are MGHRA and YSYEKL. Between the trimmed V and J ends, which lost 5 bases and 4 bases, there was a span of 12 bases. There are 13 residues in the CDR3. As DNA, the CDR3 is TGCGCCAGCAGCTCGACAGGATGGTACGAGCAGTACTTC. This translates into CASSSTGWYEQYF.

The chain combines TRBV12-3 or TRBV12-4 with TRBJ2-7; D unclear. Deletions cut 6 bases from V and 2 bases from J, with 17 bases between. The CDR3 contains 15 residues. In DNA form, the CDR3 reads TGTGCCAGCAGCCTCGCCCCCCCCGACGCCTACGAGCAGTACTTC. Amino acid sequence: CASSLAPPDAYEQYF.

On this clonotype: Possible read error: a much larger clone is one base away. The chain carries TRBV6-2 or TRBV6-3 and TRBJ2-3; D is ambiguous. CDR1 is MNHEY, CDR2 SVGEGT, per germline. The CDR3 consists of 14 residues. The CDR3 DNA is TGTGCCAGCAGATACTCGACCAGCACAGATACGCAGTATTTT. Residues: CASRYSTSTDTQYF.

This clonotype was recorded a few times. The chain recombines TRBV4-1 with TRBJ1-4; a possible D gene is TRBD1 (5 bases). This CDR3 is built from 15 residues. V gave up 0 bases and J gave up 2 bases, with 7 bases separating them. Germline V gives CDR1 MGHRA, CDR2 YSYEKL. The CDR3, as DNA: TGCGCCAGCAGCCAAGACGACAGCACTAATGAAAAACTGTTTTTT. Its protein is CASSQDDSTNEKLFF.